One and the same sample provided the 7 T cell receptor beta chains below, sequenced in a study of T-cell reconstitution after alpha-beta-depleted transplantation in children. Researchers prepared the TCRbeta library using unique molecular identifiers, the study reports. TCRdb analysed the PCR reads with MiXCR anew, one entry per CDR3 protein. This sample carries some 830,000 distinct CDR3 sequences, approximately 15% of them seen once, and the ten largest clones take just under 5%. The sample consisted of PBMCs, mostly from graft donor cells, taken 360 days after TCRalphabeta/CD19-depleted stem cell transplant. Receptors were obtained from a male patient aged 10 to 17 who had a stem cell transplant for acute lymphoblastic leukemia, so the T cells may come from the graft donor.

This clonotype was found many times. In DNA form, the CDR3 reads TGCGCCAGCAGCTTGGAAGCAGGGATGGGCTCCTACGAGCAGTACTTC. Translation gives CASSLEAGMGSYEQYF. The chain is built from TRBV5-1 and TRBJ2-7; D is possibly TRBD1 (5 bases). Trimming took 0 bases from V and 0 from J, leaving 13 bases between them. Germline CDR1 reads SGHRS; CDR2 reads YFSETQ. The CDR3 has 16 residues.

There are many counts of this clonotype. The chain carries TRBV5-1 and TRBJ2-1, with D perhaps being TRBD1 or TRBD2 (5 bases each). Trimming removed 0 bases at V and 14 bases at J, with 9 bases between. Germline CDR1 SGHRS, CDR2 YFSETQ. This CDR3 has 11 amino acids. The CDR3: CASSLVREKFF. The CDR3, as DNA: TGCGCCAGCAGCTTGGTCAGGGAGAAGTTCTTC.

The chain carries TRBV20-1 and TRBJ1-5; 7 positions agree with TRBD1. The germline V gene has CDR1 DFQATT and CDR2 SNEGSKA (reference sequence). The length of the CDR3 is 15 residues. Trimming cost V 3 bases and J 3 bases; bases outside gene matches: 8. The CDR3 spells CSASGNRGPNQPQHF. CDR3 nucleotide sequence: TGCAGTGCTAGTGGGAACAGGGGCCCCAATCAGCCCCAGCATTTT.

The rearrangement uses TRBV6-2 or TRBV6-3 and TRBJ2-1, with 8 positions matching TRBD2. Germline loops: CDR1 MNHEY, CDR2 SVGEGT. J was trimmed by 2 bases and V by 4 bases; bases with no gene match: 4. This CDR3 has 15 residues. CDR3 nucleotide sequence: TGTGCCAGCAGTTTGGTCGGGAGGGCCTACAATGAGCAGTTCTTC. This codes for CASSLVGRAYNEQFF.

The V call is TRBV6-2 or TRBV6-3, the J call TRBJ2-3, with 8 bases lining up with TRBD2. The CDR3 sequence is 17 residues long. The V gene end was trimmed by 5 bases and the J gene end by 5 bases; junction bases not matched to a gene: 15. Germline CDR1 reads MNHEY; CDR2 reads SVGEGT. The CDR3 nucleotides read TGTGCCAGCAGTCCCCTTTATCGGGAGGGCCACAGAGATACGCAGTATTTT. Translation: CASSPLYREGHRDTQYF.

The table lists this clonotype with a few counts. The gene calls are TRBV12-3 or TRBV12-4 and TRBJ1-2; the match to TRBD1 covers 8 bases. The trim removed 1 base at V and 8 bases at J, leaving 6 bases unmatched. This CDR3 region has 14 residues. In nucleotides, the CDR3 is TGTGCCAGCAGTTTAGAAACCGGGACAGGAGGCTACACCTTC. Translated: CASSLETGTGGYTF.

This clonotype was picked up many times. The chain couples TRBV5-1 to TRBJ2-7, with D maybe TRBD1 (5 bases). The V end lost 4 bases, the J end lost 2 bases, and 13 bases lay between the germline ends. CDR1 is SGHRS, CDR2 YFSETQ, per germline. The CDR3 covers 14 residues. CDR3 residues: CASSATVVTYEQYF. CDR3 coding DNA: TGCGCCAGCAGCGCGACAGTCGTCACCTACGAGCAGTACTTC.